The 4 T cell receptor beta chains below come from one sample, sequenced in a study of neurological immune-mediated disorders. TCRdb re-called the 5' RACE reads with MiXCR, one entry per CDR3 protein. The data hold some 95,000 distinct CDR3 sequences, with roughly 4% observed a single time. What was sequenced was PBMCs. The origin of the receptors is a woman aged 18-29 years with multiple sclerosis.

This clonotype occurred a few times. J is TRBJ2-1 and V is TRBV7-2; tentative D call: TRBD1 (6 bases). V gave up 5 bases and J gave up 0 bases, with 14 bases separating them. The CDR3 consists of 16 residues. Germline V gene data show CDR1 as SGHTA and CDR2 as FQGNSA. Here the CDR3 reads CASSRQVRSSYNEQFF. In nucleotides, the CDR3 is TGTGCCAGCAGCCGACAGGTACGGAGCTCCTACAATGAGCAGTTCTTC. Full variable domain (rest looked up from reference TRBV7-2 and TRBJ2-1): GAGVSQSPSNKVTEKGKDVELRCDPISGHTALYWYRQSLGQGLEFLIYFQGNSAPDKSGLPSDRFSAERTGGSVSTLTIQRTQQEDSAVYLCASSRQVRSSYNEQFFGPGTRLTVL.

This clonotype has ten or more counts. The gene calls are TRBV7-9 and TRBJ1-5; unclear D gene. The CDR3 has 12 residues. Deletions cut 0 bases from V and 6 bases from J, with 3 bases between. Looked up from germline, CDR1 is SEHNR and CDR2 is FQNEAQ (reference sequence). The CDR3 here is CASSLASQPQHF. CDR3 DNA sequence: TGTGCCAGCAGCTTAGCTTCTCAGCCCCAGCATTTT. The full variable domain, in which reference TRBV7-9 and TRBJ1-5 provide the parts outside the CDR3, is DTGVSQNPRHKITKRGQNVTFRCDPISEHNRLYWYRQTLGQGPEFLTYFQNEAQLEKSRLLSDRFSAERPKGSFSTLEIQRTEQGDSAMYLCASSLASQPQHFGDGTRLSIL.

This clonotype was observed many times. As DNA, the CDR3 is TGTGCCAGCAGTTTCAGGGCCAACTCTGGGGCCAACGTCCTGACTTTC. This gives the protein CASSFRANSGANVLTF. The chain combines TRBV6-2 or TRBV6-3 with TRBJ2-6; a weak D match, TRBD1 (5 bases). The CDR3 is 16 residues long. Trimming took 4 bases from V and 0 from J, leaving 10 bases between them. Germline CDR1 is MNHEY and CDR2 is SVGEGT.

This clonotype came up many times. The chain employs TRBV7-9 and TRBJ2-1, with 9 bases identical to TRBD2. The V gene's germline CDR1 is SEHNR and CDR2 FQNEAQ (reference sequence). The junction had 5 bases not matched to a gene; V was cut back by 8 bases and J by 0 bases. The CDR3 has 15 amino acids. CDR3 DNA: TGTGCCAGCCTCCTAGCGGGGTACTCCTACAATGAGCAGTTCTTC. Protein sequence: CASLLAGYSYNEQFF.